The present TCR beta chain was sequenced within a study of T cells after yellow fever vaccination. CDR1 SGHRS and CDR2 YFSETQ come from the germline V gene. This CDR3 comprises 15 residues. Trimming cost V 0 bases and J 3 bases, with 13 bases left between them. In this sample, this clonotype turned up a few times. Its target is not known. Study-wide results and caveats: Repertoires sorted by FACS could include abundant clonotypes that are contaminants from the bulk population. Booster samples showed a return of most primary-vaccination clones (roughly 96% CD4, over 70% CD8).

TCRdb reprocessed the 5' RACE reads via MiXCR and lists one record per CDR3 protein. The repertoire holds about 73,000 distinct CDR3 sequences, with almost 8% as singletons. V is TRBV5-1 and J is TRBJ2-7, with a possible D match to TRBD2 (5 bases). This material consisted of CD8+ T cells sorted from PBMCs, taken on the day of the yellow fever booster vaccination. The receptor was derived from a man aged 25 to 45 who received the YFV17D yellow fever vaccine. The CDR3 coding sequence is TGCGCCAGCAGCTTGGTCGGGGAGAAGGGCTACGAGCAGTACTTC. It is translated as CASSLVGEKGYEQYF. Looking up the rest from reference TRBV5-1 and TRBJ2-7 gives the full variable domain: KAGVTQTPRYLIKTRGQQVTLSCSPISGHRSVSWYQQTPGQGLQFLFEYFSETQRNKGNFPGRFSGRQFSNSRSEMNVSTLELGDSALYLCASSLVGEKGYEQYFGPGTRLTVT.